Described below is a single TCR beta chain sequence and its context. What this receptor recognizes is not known. Base qualities are not recorded, but no much larger clone differs from it by a single base. Each collaborating institution followed its own protocols to collect whole blood in K2EDTA tubes. For TCRbeta analysis, collaborators shipped samples in one of three forms: frozen whole blood, isolated PBMCs, or DNA extracted from either of those sample types. The entry originates in a study of blood T cell repertoires in COVID-19 (dated by TCRdb to 2020 to 2021). Regarding the research as a whole: Collaborator samples came from the United States, Italy and Spain and covered acute and convalescent phases of COVID-19. A freely available public database, intended as a resource for researchers studying the immune response to SARS-CoV-2, is where the repertoires were released. The samples were drawn from the first 160 participants of the ongoing ImmuneRACE study and from under 1,500 subjects provided by 6 global collaborators. The sample metadata nearly always contained a de-identified subject ID, COVID-19 status, age in years and sex. Subjects who had been exposed to COVID-19, were actively infected with it, or had recovered from it provided the deeply sampled blood TCRbeta repertoires that made up the dataset. Where available, HLA class I and class II types were taken from metadata supplied by the sample provider and were not determined by assay-based typing. The prospective study material was composed of cDNA or gDNA derived from T cells, B-cell-depleted T cells, or PBMCs.

The immunoSEQ Assay, a bias-controlled multiplex PCR, was used to amplify TCRbeta CDR3 regions from genomic DNA. For the original study's pipeline: The number of nucleated cells in each sample was estimated by amplification of reference gene primers within the assay. Sequence reads were collapsed and filtered to measure the absolute abundance of every unique TCRbeta CDR3 rearrangement. For each sample, productive Simpson clonality was calculated as the square root of Simpson's diversity index across productive rearrangements. TCRdb limited this immuneACCESS table to in-frame rearrangements with V and J called. A share of clones is missing; checked studies link under half to unresolved V genes, and the rest is unexplained. V and J calls and clone size are as listed in that table; D and trimming were resolved from the DNA. The sample records approximately 40,000 clones, 90% of which are singletons. 5% to 7% of the sample goes to the ten largest clones.

Results the study describes overall, beyond this receptor: The amount of clinical and demographic metadata varied by source and participant and was provided uncurated.

CDR1 and CDR2 are read off the germline V gene as LGHNA and YNFKEQ. The V and J ends are trimmed by 1 base and 3 bases, leaving 13 bases between them. The CDR3 covers 15 residues, taking in both the cysteine and the phenylalanine. Only the CDR3 portion is preserved as DNA: 45 bases, with reading frame beginning at the first base. This sequence originates from a human donor in a cohort sampled during active COVID-19. Material: peripheral blood. The chain employs TRBV4-2 and TRBJ2-7; the D segment could be TRBD1, given 6 matching bases. The nucleotide sequence reads TGTGCCAGCAGCCAAGCGGACGGACAGTACTACGAGCAGTACTTC. The translation is CASSQADGQYYEQYF.